Given below is one T cell receptor beta chain in context. The antigen remains unidentified. These data are taken from a study of CD8 T cells in Susac syndrome. Broader study findings: As the study acknowledged, the number of individuals in its TCR sequencing and HLA analysis was relatively small.

CD8+ and CD4+ T cells from blood underwent TCR beta sequencing, which was carried out in a high-throughput format. The diagnostic criteria for definite or probable disease, as recently defined, were met by the patients with Susac syndrome. This CDR3 is 11 amino acids long. CDR1 and CDR2 (germline): LNHDA, SQIVND (reference sequence). V dropped 4 bases and J dropped 8 bases, with 8 bases sitting between them. RNA, at about 0.5 to 1 ug, was reverse transcribed with random hexamers. Amplification of TCR beta CDR3 across 54 Vbeta and 13 Jbeta was performed with immunoSEQ multiplex PCR. TCRdb re-analysed the immunoSEQ multiplex PCR reads in MiXCR, keeping a single row per CDR3 protein. The sample carries some 250,000 distinct CDR3 sequences, about 96% recorded once.

The clonotype originates from a human donor with Susac syndrome. The rearrangement uses TRBV19 and TRBJ1-2; D remains ambiguous. The sample consisted of CD4+ T cells from PBMCs. CDR3 region: CASSTVAGYTF. The DNA of the CDR3 is TGTGCCAGTAGTACTGTGGCAGGCTACACCTTC.